This TCR beta chain comes out of a study of early T cells in non-severe SARS-CoV-2 infection. Overall study context: Sequenced material consisted of bulk RNA (from unsorted whole blood), and chains were unpaired.

TCRdb re-analysed the 5' RACE reads in MiXCR, keeping a single row per CDR3 protein. This sample has 57,000 or so distinct CDR3 sequences, with approximately 12% found just once. The CDR3 length is 15 residues. Trimming took 4 bases from V and 7 from J, leaving 17 bases between them. CDR1 is LGHDT, CDR2 YNNKEL, per germline (reference sequence). This clonotype was seen a few times. The chain recombines TRBV3-1 with TRBJ2-4; D possibly corresponds to TRBD2 (5 bases). This receptor was taken from an adult who was a healthcare worker with PCR-confirmed SARS-CoV-2 infection or an uninfected control (not recorded which). The donor label of this sample is uncertain. The specimen comprised whole blood, sampled at baseline. The CDR3 protein is CASSPRLAGLNIQYF. For the CDR3, the DNA is TGTGCCAGCAGCCCACGTCTCGCGGGTCTGAACATTCAGTACTTC.